A selection of T cell receptor beta chains follows, all from one sample in a study of Graves' ophthalmopathy and Graves' hyperthyroidism. TCRdb reanalysed the multiplex PCR reads using MiXCR and keeps one entry per CDR3 protein. The sample has about 740,000 distinct CDR3 sequences, roughly 40% seen once. The sample was peripheral blood. These receptors were collected from an adult man with Graves' ophthalmopathy. Both conserved end residues are part of each CDR3. D genes are given only for firm matches. Clone size, where shown, is once, few, many, or a class for clones that have expanded.

d_call clone_size j_call v_call cdr3_aa cdr3_nt
. many TRBJ1-6 TRBV25-1 CASSAGPWGSPLHF TGTGCCAGCAGTGCGGGCCCATGGGGTTCACCCCTCCACTTT
. . TRBJ2-5 TRBV7-2 CASSFRDHF TGTGCCAGCAGTTTTCGGGACCACTTC
TRBD1 many TRBJ1-1 TRBV7-8 CASSWGQGHTEAFF TGTGCCAGCAGCTGGGGACAGGGGCACACTGAAGCTTTCTTT
. few TRBJ2-3 TRBV10-2 CASGLTDTQYF TGCGCCAGCGGGCTCACAGATACGCAGTATTTT
TRBD2 . TRBJ2-2 TRBV25-1 CASSDSSGNTGELFF TGTGCCAGCAGTGACTCTAGCGGTAACACCGGGGAGCTGTTTTTT
. few TRBJ1-1 TRBV5-1 CASSQDIGNTEAFF TGCGCCAGCAGCCAAGATATAGGAAACACTGAAGCTTTCTTT
TRBD1 . TRBJ2-5 TRBV7-3 CASSLRQGPRETQYF TGTGCCAGCAGCTTAAGACAGGGGCCTCGGGAGACCCAGTACTTC
. . TRBJ1-5 TRBV7-9 CASSQDRLRNPHF TGCGCCAGCAGCCAAGATCGGTTACGCAACCCCCATTTT
. many TRBJ1-5 TRBV24-1 CASSYRGDGQPQHF TGTGCCAGCAGTTACCGCGGGGATGGACAGCCCCAGCATTTT
. many TRBJ2-7 TRBV10-3 CATGPSSYEQYF TGTGCCACGGGACCGAGCTCCTACGAGCAGTACTTC
. . TRBJ2-5 TRBV10-3 CASSPTGLVNQPQYF TGTGCCAGCAGTCCTACAGGGTTGGTGAATCAGCCCCAGTACTTC
. . TRBJ1-2 TRBV15 CATLDTYYGYTF TGTGCCACCCTAGACACCTACTATGGCTACACCTTC
TRBD1 . TRBJ2-2 TRBV9 CASSPSTGRRTGELFF TGTGCCAGCAGCCCGTCGACAGGGAGACGGACCGGGGAGCTGTTTTTT
. few TRBJ1-5 TRBV24-1 CATSDRPGQPQHF TGTGCCACCAGTGACCGGCCAGGACAGCCCCAGCATTTT
. . TRBJ1-1 TRBV15 CATSRDGGGHTEAFF TGTGCCACCAGCAGAGATGGGGGAGGGCACACTGAAGCTTTCTTT
. many TRBJ2-5 TRBV9 CASSVGGNNQETQYF TGTGCCAGCAGCGTAGGGGGTAATAACCAAGAGACCCAGTACTTC
. few TRBJ1-4 TRBV19 CAKTREVTNEKLFF TGTGCCAAGACCAGGGAGGTGACTAATGAAAAACTGTTTTTT
. once TRBJ2-7 TRBV11-2 CASSLKGWVYEQYF TGTGCCAGCAGCTTAAAAGGGTGGGTCTACGAGCAGTACTTC
. . TRBJ1-2 TRBV6-6 CASSYEPTANYGYTF TGTGCCAGCAGTTACGAACCGACAGCTAACTATGGCTACACCTTC
. . TRBJ2-2 TRBV25-1 CASSDPTGELFF TGTGCCAGCAGTGACCCCACAGGGGAGCTGTTTTTT
. . TRBJ1-4 TRBV20-1 CSANRDVNEKLFF TGCAGTGCTAATAGGGACGTAAATGAAAAACTGTTTTTT
TRBD1 . TRBJ2-5 TRBV20-1 CSARDAGQGDETQYF TGCAGTGCTAGAGATGCCGGACAGGGCGACGAGACCCAGTACTTC
TRBD2 . TRBJ2-7 TRBV24-1 CATSDPGTSGSPEQYF TGTGCCACCAGTGACCCCGGGACTAGCGGGAGTCCCGAGCAGTACTTC
TRBD1 many TRBJ1-1 TRBV19 CASSTWTGLNTEAFF TGTGCCAGTAGTACATGGACAGGGTTGAACACTGAAGCTTTCTTT
. . TRBJ2-6 TRBV9 CASNLGGNVLTF TGTGCCAGCAACCTAGGGGGCAACGTCCTGACTTTC
. many TRBJ1-2 TRBV24-1 CATWLRVTINYGYTF TGTGCCACCTGGTTGAGGGTCACCATTAACTATGGCTACACCTTC
. many TRBJ1-4 TRBV10-3 CAISGQRNEKLFF TGTGCCATCAGTGGACAGCGAAATGAAAAACTGTTTTTT
TRBD1 . TRBJ1-1 TRBV7-9 CASSSGYRGQNTEAFF TGTGCCAGCAGCTCGGGTTACAGGGGCCAGAACACTGAAGCTTTCTTT
. . TRBJ1-1 TRBV7-3 CASSLGTVDTEAFF TGTGCCAGCAGCCTCGGGACGGTTGACACTGAAGCTTTCTTT
. . TRBJ1-2 TRBV28 CASSLIRVGGYTF TGTGCCAGCAGCTTGATCAGGGTCGGTGGCTACACCTTC
. many TRBJ1-2 TRBV29-1 CSVSSLINPNTF TGCAGCGTTTCCAGCCTTATAAATCCGAACACCTTC
. many TRBJ1-1 TRBV29-1 CSVVRGANTEAFF TGCAGCGTTGTTAGAGGGGCGAACACTGAAGCTTTCTTT
. few TRBJ2-7 TRBV7-3 CASSPVMLGEQYF TGTGCCAGCAGTCCCGTGATGTTGGGGGAGCAGTACTTC
. . TRBJ2-3 TRBV9 CASSVAATDTQYF TGTGCCAGCAGCGTAGCCGCGACAGATACGCAGTATTTT
TRBD2 . TRBJ2-1 TRBV7-4 CASSLATRESEQFF TGTGCCAGCAGCTTAGCGACGCGGGAGAGTGAGCAGTTCTTC
. . TRBJ1-1 TRBV20-1 CSAIAPAGVDTEAFF TGCAGTGCTATCGCCCCGGCGGGTGTGGACACTGAAGCTTTCTTT
. . TRBJ2-6 TRBV7-9 CASSLRANVLTF TGTGCCAGCAGCTTAAGGGCCAACGTCCTGACTTTC
. . TRBJ2-7 TRBV9 CASSPGGGLREQYF TGTGCCAGCAGCCCCGGCGGTGGGCTCAGGGAGCAGTACTTC
TRBD1 . TRBJ2-7 TRBV25-1 CASSGRTGSYEQYF TGTGCCAGCTCAGGGCGGACAGGCTCCTACGAGCAGTACTTC
. . TRBJ1-4 TRBV7-9 CASSSYREGATNEKLFF TGTGCCAGCAGCTCATATCGGGAAGGGGCAACTAATGAAAAACTGTTTTTT
. few TRBJ2-2 TRBV7-9 CASSSTPSGELFF TGTGCCAGCAGCTCCACACCGAGCGGGGAGCTGTTTTTT
TRBD1 many TRBJ1-2 TRBV29-1 CSVELAVGQGGGYTF TGCAGCGTTGAATTGGCAGTGGGACAGGGTGGTGGCTACACCTTC
. . TRBJ2-1 TRBV2 CASSPDGPSYNEQFF TGTGCCAGCAGTCCGGACGGGCCCTCCTACAATGAGCAGTTCTTC
. few TRBJ2-6 TRBV7-9 CASSLSGSSGANVLTF TGTGCCAGCAGCTTATCAGGGTCCTCTGGGGCCAACGTCCTGACTTTC
. . TRBJ1-2 TRBV2 CASSGQGRDGYTF TGTGCCAGCAGTGGGCAGGGCAGGGATGGCTACACCTTC
. . TRBJ1-2 TRBV25-1 CASPHRVGYGYTF TGTGCCAGCCCTCACAGGGTGGGCTATGGCTACACCTTC
TRBD1 . TRBJ1-2 TRBV20-1 CSADPWVGRGRRSSYGYTF TGCAGTGCCGACCCTTGGGTGGGCAGGGGGCGGCGATCAAGCTATGGCTACACCTTC
. many TRBJ1-1 TRBV7-9 CASSLGSVEAFF TGTGCCAGCAGCTTAGGGTCAGTTGAAGCTTTCTTT
. . TRBJ1-2 TRBV29-1 CRIEGTYGYTF TGCAGGATTGAAGGGACCTATGGCTACACCTTC
. . TRBJ2-2 TRBV6-5 CASSPGDTGELFF TGTGCCAGCAGCCCAGGGGACACCGGGGAGCTGTTTTTT